Listed below are T cell receptor beta chains from one sample, sequenced in a study of technical replicates of blood from several donors. Using immunoSEQ multiplex PCR, the repertoire was profiled, and TCRdb retains in-frame clones only, with some absent. The sample has roughly 50,000 clones, 80% to 95% seen once. Source material: PBMCs. The source is a human donor in good health. Some clones in this sample may be carry-over from other donors' samples. Both conserved end residues are trimmed from each CDR3.

v_call	j_call	cdr3_aa
TRBV4-3	TRBJ2-7	ASSQNRGWEQY
TRBV5-4	TRBJ2-5	ASSLEGQGKTQY
TRBV7-8	TRBJ2-7	ASSFGRDIEQY
TRBV7-6	TRBJ2-2	ASSRGGTSFGELF
TRBV27	TRBJ1-4	ASSSDRFDEKLF
TRBV5-1	TRBJ2-7	ASSGEGSEKQY
TRBV6-6	TRBJ2-3	ASRLGQLGPDTQY
TRBV14	TRBJ2-3	ASSQVRQTDTQY
TRBV6-6	TRBJ1-6	ASGTESRSPLH
TRBV5-4	TRBJ1-1	ASSDRDRGTEAF
TRBV6-1	TRBJ2-2	ASSEVHFAGELF
TRBV11-3	TRBJ1-6	ASSLDLNSPLH
TRBV2	TRBJ2-3	ASRLTRSTDTQY
TRBV27	TRBJ1-5	ARMTGSNQPQH
TRBV7-8	TRBJ1-2	ASSLQGINYGYT
TRBV27	TRBJ1-5	ASSRRDGGGNQPQH
TRBV7-9	TRBJ1-2	ASSFTGGDYGYT
TRBV19	TRBJ1-1	ASNARVNTEAF
TRBV7-9	TRBJ2-7	ASSDTSGGSYEQY
TRBV5-1	TRBJ1-5	ASSLDSGGNQPQH
TRBV2	TRBJ1-2	ASSGRGIGYGYT
TRBV30	TRBJ1-2	AFDRGQFGYT
TRBV7-6	TRBJ2-7	ASSLFSSGSTYEQY
TRBV4-3	TRBJ1-1	ASSDRVGTEAF